This T cell receptor (beta chain) was observed in a study of radiation and T cells in renal cell carcinoma. Note on this clone: The antigen remains unidentified.

Indicated time point: baseline pretreatment blood. The treatment here: 15 Gy SBRT to primary tumor, nephrectomy 4 weeks later. Assay: immunoSEQ multiplex PCR; the TCRdb copy retains only in-frame clones and omits some. The sample lists 120,000 to 150,000 clones, over 65% occurring once. Findings of the study overall: Baseline intratumoral clonotype presence is unknown without pretreatment biopsies. In blood, top tumor clones expanded by 2 weeks, shrinking by 4.

This clonotype was obtained from a woman aged 45-65 years with renal cell carcinoma. Sequenced here: blood, sampled from a patient whose treatment included radiotherapy and nephrectomy.

CDR3 bases: TGCGCCAGCAGCCAAGACGTTGCGAACACCATATATTTT. This encodes CASSQDVANTIYF. The rearrangement joins TRBV4-3 to TRBJ1-3; D not resolved. This CDR3 is 13 amino acids long. Between the trimmed V and J ends, which lost 0 bases and 7 bases, there was a span of 7 bases. The germline CDR1 and CDR2 sequences are LGHNA and YSLEER.